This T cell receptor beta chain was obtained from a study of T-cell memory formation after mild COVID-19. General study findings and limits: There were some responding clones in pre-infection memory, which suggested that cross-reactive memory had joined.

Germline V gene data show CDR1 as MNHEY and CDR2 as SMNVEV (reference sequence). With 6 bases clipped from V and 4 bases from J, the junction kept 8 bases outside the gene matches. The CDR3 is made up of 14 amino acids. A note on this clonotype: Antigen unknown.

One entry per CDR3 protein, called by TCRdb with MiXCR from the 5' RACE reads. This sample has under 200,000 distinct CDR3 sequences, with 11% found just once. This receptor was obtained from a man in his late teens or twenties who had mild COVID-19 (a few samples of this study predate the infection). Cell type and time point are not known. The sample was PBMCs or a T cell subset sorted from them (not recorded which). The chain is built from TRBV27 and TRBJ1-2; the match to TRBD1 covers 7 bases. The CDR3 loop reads CASRRTGTSYGYTF. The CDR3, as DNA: TGTGCCAGCAGAAGGACAGGCACCTCCTATGGCTACACCTTC.